Following are 10 T cell receptor beta chains from one sample sequenced in a study of vaccination and CD4 T cells after COVID-19. The sample's treatment: approximately nine-day PBMC culture with coronavirus spike peptide pools or control peptides (ViraFEST assay). Their antigens are not known. Cultured CD4+ T-cell DNA underwent Oncomine TCR Beta short-read sequencing. MiXCR was run by TCRdb on the PCR reads, yielding one entry per CDR3 protein. There are 11,000 to 15,000 distinct CDR3 sequences in the sample; roughly 61% occur only once, and roughly 7.3% lies in the top ten. Source material: CD4+ T cells from blood, cultured in vitro. All receptors derive from a human donor who had recovered from COVID-19.

The chain has TRBV10-3 and TRBJ1-3; unclear D gene. The CDR3 length is 13 residues. The germline V and J ends were trimmed by 7 bases and 0 bases, with 7 bases remaining between them. Per the germline V gene, CDR1 is ENHRY and CDR2 is SYGVKD. Here the CDR3 DNA reads TGTGCCATCAAGCGGCCCTCTGGAAACACCATATATTTT. Its protein is CAIKRPSGNTIYF.

The chain recombines TRBV6-2 or TRBV6-3 with TRBJ1-4; D perhaps matches TRBD1 (5 bases). This CDR3 has 15 amino acids. The V gene lost 0 bases and the J gene lost 7 bases, with 12 bases spanning the gap. The germline V gene has CDR1 MNHEY and CDR2 SVGEGT. The CDR3 is CASSYSTVGPEKLFF. In nucleotides, the CDR3 is TGTGCCAGCAGTTACTCGACAGTGGGACCTGAAAAACTGTTTTTT.

In the case of this clonotype: The junction differs from germline at one of its ends, possibly a read error. The rearrangement uses TRBV20-1 and TRBJ2-3; TRBD1 agrees at 7 bases. CDR1 DFQATT and CDR2 SNEGSKA come from the germline V gene (reference sequence). The length of the CDR3 is 15 residues. CDR3 coding DNA: TGCAGCGCTAACGGGGACAGACTTGCCACAGATACGCAGTATTTT. Its protein product is CSANGDRLATDTQYF.

The chain is built from TRBV7-8 and TRBJ1-5, with a possible D match to TRBD1 (5 bases). Germline V gene sequence: CDR1 SGHVS, CDR2 FQNEAQ. This CDR3 contains 16 residues. V lost 2 bases to trimming and J lost 0 bases, with 11 bases between them. Written as DNA, the CDR3 is TGTGCCAGCAGCTTAAGAACAGGAATTAGCAATCAGCCCCAGCATTTT. Translating gives CASSLRTGISNQPQHF.

V is TRBV6-4 and J is TRBJ1-2, with a tentative D call TRBD1 (5 bases). Germline CDR1 and CDR2: MRHNA and SNTAGT. The ends were cut back, 2 bases at V and 4 bases at J, with 17 bases in the middle. The CDR3 runs to 16 residues. The CDR3 bases are TGTGCCAGCAGTGACCTACCCGGGGGATTAAGCTATGGCTACACCTTC. Translating it yields CASSDLPGGLSYGYTF.

Worth noting for this clonotype: A junction boundary mismatches the germline segment, possibly from a read error. The genes are TRBV7-7 and TRBJ2-5; D uncertain. The length of the CDR3 is 14 residues. CDR1 is SSHAT and CDR2 is FNYEAQ in the germline V gene (reference sequence). The CDR3 DNA sequence: TGTGCTAGCAGCTTAGGACGTGGTGGGGAGACCCAGTACTTC. Amino acids: CASSLGRGGETQYF.

J is TRBJ1-2 and V is TRBV18; no definite D call. The CDR3 loop spans 13 amino acids. The V and J ends lost 10 bases and 5 bases respectively, with 17 bases between them. Germline V gene lookup returns CDR1 KGHSH and CDR2 LQKENI. DNA for the CDR3: TGTGCCACCGCAATAGCGCAGGATTATGGCTACACCTTC. Its translation: CATAIAQDYGYTF.

J is TRBJ1-2 and V is TRBV15, with D possibly matching TRBD1 (6 bases). Germline CDR1 is LNHNV and CDR2 is YYDKDF (reference sequence). CDR3 length equals 14 residues. V lost 1 base, J lost 7 bases, and 13 bases lay in between. The CDR3: CATSRGQEGSGYTF. The CDR3 DNA sequence: TGTGCCACCAGCAGAGGACAGGAGGGATCTGGCTACACCTTC.

The rearrangement uses TRBV6-1 and TRBJ2-7, with 9 nucleotides matching TRBD2. Unmatched junction bases numbered 11, after V lost 7 bases and J lost 4 bases. The length of the CDR3 is 15 residues. Germline CDR1 is MNHNS and CDR2 is SASEGT. This CDR3 reads CASTRGGRGAYEQYF. The CDR3 nucleotides are TGTGCCAGCACTAGGGGCGGGAGGGGTGCGTACGAGCAGTACTTC.

The V call is TRBV20-1, the J call TRBJ2-7; D is perhaps TRBD1 (6 bases). Germline CDR1 and CDR2: DFQATT and SNEGSKA (reference sequence). V was trimmed by 6 bases and J by 2 bases, leaving 11 bases between them. This CDR3 is 12 amino acids long. The CDR3 DNA is TGCAGTGCACCGGACAGAACCTACGAGCAGTACTTC. This codes for CSAPDRTYEQYF.